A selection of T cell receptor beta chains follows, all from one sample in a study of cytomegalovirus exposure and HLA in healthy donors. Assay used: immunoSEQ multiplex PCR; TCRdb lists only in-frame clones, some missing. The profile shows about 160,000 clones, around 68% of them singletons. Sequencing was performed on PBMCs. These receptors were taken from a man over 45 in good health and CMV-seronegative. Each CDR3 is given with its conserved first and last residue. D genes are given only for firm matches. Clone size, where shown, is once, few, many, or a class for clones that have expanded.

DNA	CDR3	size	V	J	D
TGCGCCAGCAGCCAGGGCATATTGTCCACCGGGGAGCTGTTTTTT	CASSQGILSTGELFF	NA	TRBV4-1	TRBJ2-2	NA
TGTGCCAGCAGCTTAGTACAGACGAATCAGCCCCAGCATTTT	CASSLVQTNQPQHF	NA	TRBV7-2	TRBJ1-5	NA
TGTGCCAGTACCCCCCAGGGGGCTAGGGCCAAAAACATTCAGTACTTC	CASTPQGARAKNIQYF	NA	TRBV19	TRBJ2-4	TRBD1
TGTGCCAGTAGAGGCCAGGGAGGATCAGAGACCCAGTACTTC	CASRGQGGSETQYF	NA	TRBV19	TRBJ2-5	NA
TGCGCCAGCCGGACAGGGGTCCAAGAGACCCAGTACTTC	CASRTGVQETQYF	NA	TRBV5-1	TRBJ2-5	TRBD1
TGTGCCAGCAGCTTAGCAGGGAGTAGAAACACCATATATTTT	CASSLAGSRNTIYF	few	TRBV7-9	TRBJ1-3	NA
TGCGCCAGCAGCTTGGAGGCCCAGCGTAGCACAGATACGCAGTATTTT	CASSLEAQRSTDTQYF	NA	TRBV5-1	TRBJ2-3	NA
TGTGCCAGCAGCGCAGGACAGGGGGCCTACGAGCAGTACTTC	CASSAGQGAYEQYF	NA	TRBV7-6	TRBJ2-7	TRBD1
TGTGCCAGTAGTAGGCGGACTAGCGGGGGTACTAGCACAGATACGCAGTATTTT	CASSRRTSGGTSTDTQYF	NA	TRBV19	TRBJ2-3	TRBD2
TGTGCCAGCAGGCGGCAGGGGAACTACGAGCAGTACTTC	CASRRQGNYEQYF	NA	TRBV7-2	TRBJ2-7	NA
TGTGCCAGTAGTATAGGTGGAGGGGCGAACACTGAAGCTTTCTTT	CASSIGGGANTEAFF	NA	TRBV19	TRBJ1-1	NA
TGTGCCAGCAGATTATCAGGGGCTTTCAATCAGCCCCAGCATTTT	CASRLSGAFNQPQHF	NA	TRBV27	TRBJ1-5	NA
TGTGCCAGCAGTCTGCAGGGACAATTTGGCTACACCTTC	CASSLQGQFGYTF	NA	TRBV6-6	TRBJ1-2	NA
TGTGCCAGCAGCTTAGCACTAGCGGGGGGCCTATCCTACGAGCAGTACTTC	CASSLALAGGLSYEQYF	once	TRBV11-2	TRBJ2-7	TRBD2
TGTGCCAGCAGTGGAGGGTCGCAAGAGACCCAGTACTTC	CASSGGSQETQYF	few	TRBV2	TRBJ2-5	NA
TGTGCCAGCAGTTTGAGAACTGAAGCTTTCTTT	CASSLRTEAFF	NA	TRBV28	TRBJ1-1	NA
TGCGCCAGCAGCCTACGGACAGATAATTCACCCCTCCACTTT	CASSLRTDNSPLHF	few	TRBV5-1	TRBJ1-6	NA
TGTGCCAGCAGATATCCGGGACAGAACACTGAAGCTTTCTTT	CASRYPGQNTEAFF	NA	TRBV6-5	TRBJ1-1	NA
TGTGCCAGCAGTTACTTAACAGGGGGCCGCGAGCAGTACTTC	CASSYLTGGREQYF	NA	TRBV6-5	TRBJ2-7	TRBD1
TGTGCCAGCAGCGTAGGGGGGGGAGGTTACAATGAGCAGTTCTTC	CASSVGGGGYNEQFF	NA	TRBV9	TRBJ2-1	TRBD2
TGTGCCAGCAGTTACGAACTAAGGGGTGCACACACCATATATTTT	CASSYELRGAHTIYF	few	TRBV6-5	TRBJ1-3	NA
TGTGCCAGCAGCGCCACAGCATACGAGCAGTACTTC	CASSATAYEQYF	few	TRBV9	TRBJ2-7	NA
TGTGCCAGCAGTTTATTAATCTCGGGACAGGGTTCCTCCTACGAGCAGTACTTC	CASSLLISGQGSSYEQYF	NA	TRBV28	TRBJ2-7	TRBD1
TGCGCCAGCAGCTTGGAATTGACTAGAGTTGGCGAGACCCAGTACTTC	CASSLELTRVGETQYF	few	TRBV5-1	TRBJ2-5	NA
TGCAGCGTCGGGGACTTAGAACCTGGCTACACCTTC	CSVGDLEPGYTF	NA	TRBV29-1	TRBJ1-2	NA
TGTGCCAGCTCACCTACACAGGGCTCTGGAAACACCATATATTTT	CASSPTQGSGNTIYF	NA	TRBV18	TRBJ1-3	NA
TGTGCCAGCAGGTACGCGGTGGGACAGCTTACCTACGGGCAGTACTTC	CASRYAVGQLTYGQYF	NA	TRBV6-5	TRBJ2-7	TRBD1
TGTGCCAGCAGCTTAGACACCTACGAGCAGTACTTC	CASSLDTYEQYF	NA	TRBV11-2	TRBJ2-7	NA
TGTGCCAGCAGCTTGTCAGGGGCCCACCTAGCCAAAAACATTCAGTACTTC	CASSLSGAHLAKNIQYF	NA	TRBV5-8	TRBJ2-4	NA
TGTGCCAGTAGTATCGCCACAGGGATCCCATCCTACGAGCAGTACTTC	CASSIATGIPSYEQYF	NA	TRBV19	TRBJ2-7	NA
TGTGCCAGCAGCGAAGTAGCAGGGGGAGAGCAGTTCTTC	CASSEVAGGEQFF	NA	TRBV7-9	TRBJ2-1	TRBD1